This TCR beta chain came from a study of long-term antiretroviral therapy in people with HIV. Unmatched junction bases numbered 8, after V lost 4 bases and J lost 7 bases. The CDR3 is 15 amino acids. Germline V gene sequence: CDR1 SGHDT, CDR2 YYEEEE. At survey level, the immunoSEQ assay was run in its v3.0 version. TCRdb keeps only in-frame clones here, not all; method: immunoSEQ multiplex PCR. Of about 38,000 clones detected, roughly 76% appear once; the ten largest clones hold about 5%. The receptor was isolated from a man between 18 and 29 years old with HIV. Sequencing was performed on unsorted PBMCs, taken 1.5 years after starting antiretroviral therapy. The chain links TRBV5-6 to TRBJ2-7; TRBD2 matches at 13 bases. In nucleotides, the CDR3 is TGTGCCAGCAGCCCCGGGACTAGCGGGATTTTGGAGCAGTACTTC. This translates into CASSPGTSGILEQYF.